In this sample, the clone carrying this T cell receptor beta chain turned up a few times. This sample is part of a study of cytomegalovirus exposure and HLA in healthy donors. Overall study: Unique TCRs from HLA-typed donors, 80 million to 100 million of them, were held in an early data release.

This CDR3 has 16 residues. The junction had 8 bases not matched to a gene; V was cut back by 1 base and J by 5 bases. Germline CDR1 SGHRS, CDR2 YFSETQ. The primer mix had 60 Vbeta and 13 Jbeta primers. Method: immunoSEQ multiplex PCR; TCRdb's copy keeps in-frame clones and lacks some. The sample yields about 140,000 clones, 73% seen once. The sequencing input was PBMCs. V is TRBV5-1 and J is TRBJ1-1; 10 nucleotides line up with TRBD1. The receptor's source is a woman between 40 and 55 years old in good health and CMV-seronegative. Here the CDR3 DNA reads TGCGCCAGCAGCTTGAGGGCGACAGGGGGCAAGACTGAAGCTTTCTTT. This translates into CASSLRATGGKTEAFF.